Below, 21 T cell receptor beta chains from the same sample are listed, as sequenced in a study of blood T cell repertoires in COVID-19. TCRdb keeps only in-frame clones here, not all; method: immunoSEQ multiplex PCR. Of approximately 150,000 clones listed, about nine tenths are singletons. Input material: peripheral blood. Source of these receptors: a human donor in a cohort sampled during active COVID-19.

V and J are TRBV7-3 and TRBJ2-2, with 11 bases lining up with TRBD2. The junction had 6 bases not matched to a gene; V was cut back by 5 bases and J by 7 bases. The CDR3 consists of 15 residues. Germline CDR1 SGHTA, CDR2 FQGTGA. CDR3 sequence (DNA): TGTGCCAGCAGCCCACTAGCGGGGGCGGACGGGGAGCTGTTTTTT. It specifies CASSPLAGADGELFF.

The chain links TRBV5-1 to TRBJ1-5; perhaps TRBD1 as D (6 bases). The length of the CDR3 is 13 residues. Germline values: CDR1 SGHRS, CDR2 YFSETQ. Trimming took 0 bases from V and 5 from J, leaving 6 bases between them. CDR3 sequence reads: CASSLGTDQPQHF. The DNA of the CDR3 is TGCGCCAGCAGCTTGGGGACAGATCAGCCCCAGCATTTT.

The rearrangement uses TRBV5-1 and TRBJ2-7; D is possibly TRBD1 (6 bases). The CDR3 extends over 15 amino acids. Trimming removed 4 bases at V and 0 bases at J, with 14 bases between. Germline loops: CDR1 SGHRS, CDR2 YFSETQ. DNA for the CDR3: TGCGCCAGCAGCCATACCCCGGGACACTCCTACGAGCAGTACTTC. It is translated as CASSHTPGHSYEQYF.

This chain links TRBV19 with TRBJ1-1; 7 bases map to TRBD1. Per the germline V gene, CDR1 is LNHDA and CDR2 is SQIVND (reference sequence). This CDR3 spans 14 amino acids. The V segment lost 4 bases and the J segment 3 bases; nucleotides outside the gene matches: 5. The CDR3 spells CASSTDREHTEAFF. CDR3 DNA: TGTGCCAGTAGTACCGACAGGGAACACACTGAAGCTTTCTTT. Combining the CDR3 with reference TRBV19 and TRBJ1-1 gives the whole variable domain DGGITQSPKYLFRKEGQNVTLSCEQNLNHDAMYWYRQDPGQGLRLIYYSQIVNDFQKGDIAEGYSVSREKKESFPLTVTSAQKNPTAFYLCASSTDREHTEAFFGQGTRLTVV.

This clone came up once. The chain employs TRBV5-1 and TRBJ2-3; 9 bases map to TRBD1. The CDR3 covers 15 residues. CDR1 is SGHRS, CDR2 YFSETQ, per germline. V lost 4 bases to trimming and J lost 2 bases; unmatched junction nucleotides: 5. The CDR3 DNA reads TGCGCCAGCAGCGCGGGACAGGGAGTCACAGATACGCAGTATTTT. Residues: CASSAGQGVTDTQYF.

This clone was found a few times. The chain couples TRBV11-2 to TRBJ1-2; 12 bases match TRBD1. This CDR3 contains 15 residues. V lost 3 bases to trimming and J lost 8 bases; unmatched junction nucleotides: 7. Germline lookup yields CDR1 SGHAT and CDR2 FQNNGV. As DNA, the CDR3 is TGTGCCAGCAGCTTTAGGGGGACAGGGGGCTTAGGCTACACCTTC. This sequence encodes CASSFRGTGGLGYTF.

This clone was observed a handful of times. The V call is TRBV25-1, the J call TRBJ2-7, with D maybe TRBD1 (5 bases). Trimming removed 3 bases from V and 0 bases from J, with 6 bases in between. The CDR3 contains 13 residues. Per the germline V gene, CDR1 is MGHDK and CDR2 is SYGVNS. CDR3 DNA: TGTGCCAGCAGTGACACAGGCTCCTACGAGCAGTACTTC. Amino acids: CASSDTGSYEQYF.

The rearrangement uses TRBV5-4 and TRBJ2-5; a weak D match, TRBD2 (6 bases). The V end was cut by 4 bases, the J end by 4 bases, with 17 bases between. This CDR3 region has 15 residues. Germline assignment: CDR1 SGHNT and CDR2 YYREEE (reference sequence). The CDR3 region is CASSHPGWGVETQYF. DNA for the CDR3: TGTGCCAGCAGCCACCCCGGCTGGGGGGTAGAGACCCAGTACTTC.

The rearrangement links TRBV18 to TRBJ2-3; 10 bases map to TRBD2. The CDR3 has 18 amino acids. Germline CDR1 KGHSH, CDR2 LQKENI. The trim removed 2 bases at V and 0 bases at J, leaving 8 bases unmatched. The CDR3 bases are TGTGCCAGCTCACCAGTGGTGTTAGCGGGGGGAAGCACAGATACGCAGTATTTT. Amino acid sequence: CASSPVVLAGGSTDTQYF.

The chain employs TRBV5-4 and TRBJ2-7, with D possibly TRBD1 on 5 matching bases. The CDR3 runs 14 residues. The V gene's germline CDR1 is SGHNT and CDR2 YYREEE (reference sequence). Trimming shortened V by 5 bases and J by 3 bases, and 15 bases separated the two germline ends. The CDR3 DNA follows: TGTGCCAGCAGTTCTTCTGGGGCGGTCTACGAGCAGTACTTC. Residues: CASSSSGAVYEQYF. Full variable domain (remainder filled in from reference TRBV5-4 and TRBJ2-7): ETGVTQSPTHLIKTRGQQVTLRCSSQSGHNTVSWYQQALGQGPQFIFQYYREEENGRGNFPPRFSGLQFPNYSSELNVNALELDDSALYLCASSSSGAVYEQYFGPGTRLTVT.

This clone was counted a single time. CDR3 sequence: CASSRQSVGGLNYGYTF. Here the CDR3 DNA reads TGCGCCAGCAGCCGCCAATCGGTCGGGGGGCTCAACTATGGCTACACCTTC. V gene TRBV4-1 combines with J gene TRBJ1-2; possible D gene TRBD1, 6 bases. CDR3 length: 17 amino acids. V was clipped by 4 bases and J by 2 bases, with 20 bases between them. Germline CDR1 MGHRA, CDR2 YSYEKL.

The chain combines TRBV30 with TRBJ1-1, with D uncertain. The V gene lost 0 bases and the J gene lost 6 bases, with 14 bases spanning the gap. Looked up from germline, CDR1 is GTSNPN and CDR2 is SVGIG (reference sequence). The CDR3 loop spans 14 amino acids. The CDR3 loop is CAWSVGGFGAEAFF. Here the CDR3 DNA reads TGTGCCTGGAGTGTAGGAGGGTTTGGCGCTGAAGCTTTCTTT.

This clone was observed a few times. The V call is TRBV27, the J call TRBJ1-4; 7 bases agree with TRBD1. V lost 3 bases, J lost 0 bases, and 1 base stayed unmatched. The CDR3 runs to 15 residues. The germline V gene has CDR1 MNHEY and CDR2 SMNVEV (reference sequence). Here the CDR3 DNA reads TGTGCCAGCAGTTTTCAGGGGGCAACTAATGAAAAACTGTTTTTT. Residues: CASSFQGATNEKLFF.

The rearrangement joins TRBV2 to TRBJ2-7; D unresolved. Per germline, CDR1 SNHLY and CDR2 FYNNEI. The CDR3 runs to 11 residues. V was trimmed by 7 bases and J by 3 bases, leaving 7 bases between them. The CDR3 DNA sequence: TGTGCCAGCAACAGCCTCTACGAGCAGTACTTC. Encoded protein: CASNSLYEQYF.

The V call is TRBV18, the J call TRBJ1-1, with 7 bases matching TRBD1. Trimming at V came to 2 bases and at J to 2 bases, leaving 5 bases not matched to a gene. This CDR3 has 15 residues. Germline lookup yields CDR1 KGHSH and CDR2 LQKENI. DNA of the CDR3: TGTGCCAGCTCACCAGGGGACAGAAGTAACACTGAAGCTTTCTTT. Residues: CASSPGDRSNTEAFF.

The chain links TRBV11-2 to TRBJ2-1; 8 bases agree with TRBD2. The germline CDR1 and CDR2 sequences are SGHAT and FQNNGV. Trimming at V came to 2 bases and at J to 0 bases, leaving 9 bases not matched to a gene. The CDR3 totals 18 residues. This chain's CDR3 is CASSLSGAGASSYNEQFF. The CDR3 DNA reads TGTGCCAGCAGCTTATCAGGAGCGGGGGCGAGCTCCTACAATGAGCAGTTCTTC.

The chain couples TRBV28 to TRBJ1-4, with D perhaps matching TRBD1 (6 bases). V was cut by 6 bases and J by 5 bases, with 22 bases left in between. This CDR3 spans 17 amino acids. Germline V gene data show CDR1 as MDHEN and CDR2 as SYDVKM. CDR3 protein: CASSLPGKGGENEKLFF. CDR3 bases: TGTGCCAGCAGCCTCCCCGGGAAAGGGGGAGAGAATGAAAAACTGTTTTTT. Supplemented by reference TRBV28 and TRBJ1-4, the full variable domain reads DVKVTQSSRYLVKRTGEKVFLECVQDMDHENMFWYRQDPGLGLRLIYFSYDVKMKEKGDIPEGYSVSREKKERFSLILESASTNQTSMYLCASSLPGKGGENEKLFFGSGTQLSVL.

The CDR3 here is CASSVVGGRETQYF. The CDR3 DNA reads TGTGCCAGCAGCGTAGTGGGAGGAAGGGAGACCCAGTACTTC. The chain carries TRBV9 and TRBJ2-5, with D tentatively TRBD2 (6 bases). CDR3 size: 14 residues. V dropped 0 bases and J dropped 5 bases, with 11 bases sitting between them. The germline gives CDR1 SGDLS, CDR2 YYNGEE.

This chain links TRBV7-6 with TRBJ2-7, with 10 bases that match TRBD2. This CDR3 is 15 amino acids long. The germline V gene has CDR1 SGHVS and CDR2 FNYEAQ. V trimming: 6 bases; J trimming: 8 bases; junction bases outside the gene matches: 13. The CDR3 DNA is TGTGCCAGCAGTGAAGTCGCACTAGCGGGGAATAAGCAGTACTTC. Residues: CASSEVALAGNKQYF. The whole variable domain, remainder taken from reference TRBV7-6 and TRBJ2-7, is GAGVSQSPRYKVTKRGQDVALRCDPISGHVSLYWYRQALGQGPEFLTYFNYEAQQDKSGLPNDRFSAERPEGSISTLTIQRTEQRDSAMYRCASSEVALAGNKQYFGPGTRLTVT.

The chain carries TRBV7-3 and TRBJ2-1, with TRBD2 identical over 8 bases. V lost 4 bases, J lost 6 bases, and 11 bases stayed unmatched. The CDR3 is made up of 16 amino acids. Germline CDR1 is SGHTA and CDR2 is FQGTGA. CDR3 residues: CASSSNPGLGPNEQFF. The CDR3 nucleotides are TGTGCCAGCAGCTCCAATCCGGGACTAGGGCCCAATGAGCAGTTCTTC. Looking up the rest from reference TRBV7-3 and TRBJ2-1 gives the full variable domain: GAGVSQTPSNKVTEKGKYVELRCDPISGHTALYWYRQSLGQGPEFLIYFQGTGAADDSGLPNDRFFAVRPEGSVSTLKIQRTERGDSAVYLCASSSNPGLGPNEQFFGPGTRLTVL.

The chain carries TRBV9 and TRBJ2-3; 10 nucleotides align to TRBD2. CDR1 and CDR2 (germline): SGDLS, YYNGEE. This CDR3 comprises 16 residues. Germline trimming cut 0 bases from V and 4 bases from J; bases unmatched to any gene: 5. CDR3 sequence: CASSVGSGGAADTQYF. The CDR3 nucleotides are TGTGCCAGCAGCGTAGGAAGCGGGGGGGCCGCAGATACGCAGTATTTT. Combining the CDR3 with reference TRBV9 and TRBJ2-3 gives the whole variable domain DSGVTQTPKHLITATGQRVTLRCSPRSGDLSVYWYQQSLDQGLQFLIQYYNGEERAKGNILERFSAQQFPDLHSELNLSSLELGDSALYFCASSVGSGGAADTQYFGPGTRLTVL.